This entry is about one TCR beta chain. Its antigen is as yet unknown. The sample comes from a study of high-grade serous ovarian cancer treatment subgroups. Study information: Samples averaged around 14,000 reads and about 7,500 unique TCR beta rearrangements.

Tumor tissue was taken before any definitive surgery or chemotherapy was given. Regarding the study as a whole: Without spatial data, bulk sequencing limits insight into HGSC tumor diversity. Same-patient tumor repertoires overlapped at roughly 0.095 to 0.85; different patients barely overlapped.

Clones were read by immunoSEQ multiplex PCR, and TCRdb kept only the in-frame ones, dropping some. Of about 15,000 clones in the sample, 86% were seen once. The CDR3 is 13 amino acids. Germline values: CDR1 MNHEY, CDR2 SMNVEV (reference sequence). Trimming stripped 0 bases from V and 16 bases from J, with 16 bases between. Sequencing used tumor tissue. The V gene is TRBV27, the J gene TRBJ1-5, with D possibly TRBD1 on 5 matching bases. This clonotype was sampled from a human donor with high-grade serous ovarian cancer. This chain's CDR3 is CASSLSNTGRAHF. Here the CDR3 DNA reads TGTGCCAGCAGTTTATCGAACACAGGTAGGGCACATTTT.